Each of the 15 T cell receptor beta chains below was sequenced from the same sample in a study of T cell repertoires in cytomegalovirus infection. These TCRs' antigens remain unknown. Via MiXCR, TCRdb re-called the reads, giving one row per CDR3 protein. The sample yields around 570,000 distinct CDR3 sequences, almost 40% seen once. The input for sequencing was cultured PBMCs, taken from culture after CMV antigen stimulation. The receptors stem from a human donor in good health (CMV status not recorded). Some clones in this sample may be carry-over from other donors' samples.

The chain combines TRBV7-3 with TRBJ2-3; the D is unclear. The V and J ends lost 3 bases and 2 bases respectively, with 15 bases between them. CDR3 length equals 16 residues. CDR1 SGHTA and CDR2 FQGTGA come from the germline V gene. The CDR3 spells CASSLLADTHTDTQYF. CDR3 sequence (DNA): TGTGCCAGCAGCTTGTTGGCCGACACCCACACAGATACGCAGTATTTT.

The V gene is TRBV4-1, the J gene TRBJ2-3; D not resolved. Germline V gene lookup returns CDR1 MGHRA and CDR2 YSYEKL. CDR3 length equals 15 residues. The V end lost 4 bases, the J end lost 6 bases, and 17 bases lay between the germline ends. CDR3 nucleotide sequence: TGCGCCAGCAGCCGCCAACACGGGTCCGCGGATACGCAGTATTTT. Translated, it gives CASSRQHGSADTQYF.

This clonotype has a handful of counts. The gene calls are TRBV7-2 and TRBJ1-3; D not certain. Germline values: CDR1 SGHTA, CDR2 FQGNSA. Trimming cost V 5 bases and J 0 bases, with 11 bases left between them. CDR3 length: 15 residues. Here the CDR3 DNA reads TGTGCCAGCAGCCCCGGGCAGGACTCTGGAAACACCATATATTTT. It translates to CASSPGQDSGNTIYF.

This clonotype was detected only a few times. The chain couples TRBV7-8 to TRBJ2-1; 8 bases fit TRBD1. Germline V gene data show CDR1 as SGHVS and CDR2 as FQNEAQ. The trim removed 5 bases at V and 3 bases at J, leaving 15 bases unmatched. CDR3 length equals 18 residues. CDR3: CASSGLTSGTGFYNEQFF. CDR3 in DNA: TGTGCCAGCAGCGGCCTAACTTCCGGGACAGGCTTCTACAATGAGCAGTTCTTC.

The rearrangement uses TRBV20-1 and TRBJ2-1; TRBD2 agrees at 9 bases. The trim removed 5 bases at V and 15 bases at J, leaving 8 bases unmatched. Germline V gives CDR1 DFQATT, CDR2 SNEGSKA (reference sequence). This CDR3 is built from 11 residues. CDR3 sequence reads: CSAQLAGDPFF. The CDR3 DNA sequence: TGCAGTGCTCAATTAGCGGGAGACCCGTTCTTC.

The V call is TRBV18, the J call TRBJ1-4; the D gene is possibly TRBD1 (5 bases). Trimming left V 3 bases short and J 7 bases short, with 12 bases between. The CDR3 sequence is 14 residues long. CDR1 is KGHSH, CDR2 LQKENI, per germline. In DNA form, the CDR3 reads TGTGCCAGCTCACCTTCCGACGGGGCTGAAAAACTGTTTTTT. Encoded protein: CASSPSDGAEKLFF.

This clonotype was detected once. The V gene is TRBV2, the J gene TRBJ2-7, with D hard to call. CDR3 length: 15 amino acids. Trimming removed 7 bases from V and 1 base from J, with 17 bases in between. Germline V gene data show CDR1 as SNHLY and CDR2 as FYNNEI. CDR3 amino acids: CASTGDQEISYEQYF. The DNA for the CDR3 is TGTGCCAGCACCGGTGACCAGGAAATATCCTACGAGCAGTACTTC.

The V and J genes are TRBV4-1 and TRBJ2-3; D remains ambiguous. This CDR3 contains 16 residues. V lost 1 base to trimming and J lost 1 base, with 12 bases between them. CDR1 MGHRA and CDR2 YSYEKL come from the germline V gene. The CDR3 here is CASSQVMGDGTDTQYF. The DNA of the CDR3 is TGCGCCAGCAGCCAAGTTATGGGTGACGGCACAGATACGCAGTATTTT.

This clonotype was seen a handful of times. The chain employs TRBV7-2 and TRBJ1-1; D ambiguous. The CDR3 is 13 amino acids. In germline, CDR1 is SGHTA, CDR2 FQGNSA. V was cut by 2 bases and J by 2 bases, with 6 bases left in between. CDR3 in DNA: TGTGCCAGCAGCTTATGGGTTAACACTGAAGCTTTCTTT. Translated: CASSLWVNTEAFF. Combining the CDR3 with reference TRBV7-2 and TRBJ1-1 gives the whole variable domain GAGVSQSPSNKVTEKGKDVELRCDPISGHTALYWYRQSLGQGLEFLIYFQGNSAPDKSGLPSDRFSAERTGGSVSTLTIQRTQQEDSAVYLCASSLWVNTEAFFGQGTRLTVV.

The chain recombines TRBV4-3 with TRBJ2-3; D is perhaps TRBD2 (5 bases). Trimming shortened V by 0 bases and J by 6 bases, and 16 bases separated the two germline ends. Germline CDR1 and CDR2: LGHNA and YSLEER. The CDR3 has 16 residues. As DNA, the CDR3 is TGCGCCAGCAGCCAAGAGCGGTTAACCCCGGGGGATACGCAGTATTTT. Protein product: CASSQERLTPGDTQYF.

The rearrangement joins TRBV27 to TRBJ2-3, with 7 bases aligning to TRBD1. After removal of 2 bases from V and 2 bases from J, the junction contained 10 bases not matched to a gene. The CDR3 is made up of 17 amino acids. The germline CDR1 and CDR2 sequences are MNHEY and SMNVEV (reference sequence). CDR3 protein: CASSLRYRGGNTDTQYF. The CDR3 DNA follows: TGTGCCAGCAGTTTAAGATACAGGGGTGGAAACACAGATACGCAGTATTTT.

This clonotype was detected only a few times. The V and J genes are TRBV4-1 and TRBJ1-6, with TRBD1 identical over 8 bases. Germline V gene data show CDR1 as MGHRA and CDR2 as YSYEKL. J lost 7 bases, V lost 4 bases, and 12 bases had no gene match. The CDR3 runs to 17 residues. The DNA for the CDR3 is TGCGCCAGCAGCCTAACTCGGACAGGGAGAAACAATTCACCCCTCCACTTT. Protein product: CASSLTRTGRNNSPLHF.

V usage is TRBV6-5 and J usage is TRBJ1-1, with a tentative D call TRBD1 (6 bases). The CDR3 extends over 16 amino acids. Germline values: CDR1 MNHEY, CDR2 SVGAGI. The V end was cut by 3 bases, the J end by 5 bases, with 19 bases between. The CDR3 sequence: CASSYDARGGRTEAFF. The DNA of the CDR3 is TGTGCCAGCAGTTATGATGCAAGGGGGGGGAGAACTGAAGCTTTCTTT.

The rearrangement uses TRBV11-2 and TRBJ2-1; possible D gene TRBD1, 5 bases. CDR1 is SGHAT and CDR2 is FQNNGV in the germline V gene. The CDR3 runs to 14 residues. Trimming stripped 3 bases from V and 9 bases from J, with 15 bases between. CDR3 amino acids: CASSFADVRVEQFF. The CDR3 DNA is TGTGCCAGCAGCTTCGCCGACGTCAGGGTTGAGCAGTTCTTC.

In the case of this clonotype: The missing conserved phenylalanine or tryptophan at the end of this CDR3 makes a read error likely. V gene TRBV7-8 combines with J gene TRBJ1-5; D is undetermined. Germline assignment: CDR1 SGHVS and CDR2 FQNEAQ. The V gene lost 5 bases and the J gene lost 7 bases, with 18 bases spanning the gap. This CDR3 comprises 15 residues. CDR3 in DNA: TGTGCCAGCAGCCCCCTCCCGAGGGTAGACCAGCCCCAGCATGTT. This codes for CASSPLPRVDQPQHV.